The clone carrying this T cell receptor beta chain was counted a few times. This record comes from a study of cytomegalovirus exposure and HLA in healthy donors. Study-level background: Early release data held 80 million to 100 million unique TCRs from HLA-typed donors.

The PCR ran on 60 Vbeta and 13 Jbeta primers. Authors' analysis steps: A later analysis tallied tens of millions of unique TCR beta chains, approximately 10 million of them shared. Method: immunoSEQ multiplex PCR; TCRdb's copy keeps in-frame clones and lacks some. V and J calls and clone size come straight from that table; D and trimming were deduced from the DNA. This table holds around 130,000 clones, roughly 77% found once. The CDR3 has 14 amino acids. CDR1 is MGHDK, CDR2 SYGVNS, per germline. V trimming: 6 bases; J trimming: 7 bases; junction bases outside the gene matches: 5. Sequencing input: PBMCs. This TCR came from a young man in good health and CMV-seronegative. This sequence joins TRBV25-1 and TRBJ1-4, with 10 bases fitting TRBD1. CDR3 region: CASSLTGGGEKLFF. The CDR3 DNA sequence: TGTGCCAGCAGCCTGACAGGGGGCGGTGAAAAACTGTTTTTT.